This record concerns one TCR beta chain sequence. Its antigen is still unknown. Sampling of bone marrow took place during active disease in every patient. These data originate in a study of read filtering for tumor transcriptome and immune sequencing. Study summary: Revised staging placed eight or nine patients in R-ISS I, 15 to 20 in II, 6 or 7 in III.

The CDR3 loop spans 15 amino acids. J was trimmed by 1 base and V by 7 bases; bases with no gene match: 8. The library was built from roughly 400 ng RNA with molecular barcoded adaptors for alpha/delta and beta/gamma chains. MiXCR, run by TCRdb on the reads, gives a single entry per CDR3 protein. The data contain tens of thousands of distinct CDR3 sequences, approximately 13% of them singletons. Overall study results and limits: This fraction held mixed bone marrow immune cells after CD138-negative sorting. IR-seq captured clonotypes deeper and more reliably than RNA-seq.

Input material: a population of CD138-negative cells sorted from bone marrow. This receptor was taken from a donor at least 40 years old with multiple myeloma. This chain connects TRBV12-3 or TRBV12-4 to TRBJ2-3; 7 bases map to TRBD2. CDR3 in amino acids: CASTKSGIRTDTQYF. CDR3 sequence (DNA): TGTGCCAGCACCAAAAGCGGGATCCGCACAGATACGCAGTATTTT.